Listed here are 5 T cell receptor beta chains from one sample, sequenced in a study of T cell responses to AZD1222 COVID-19 vaccine. This table comes from immunoSEQ multiplex PCR, and its TCRdb copy is limited to in-frame clones, with some not included. The sample carries over 75,000 clones, around 90% recorded once. Here the sequenced sample was peripheral blood, taken 28 days after the second AZD1222 dose. These TCRs come from an adult who received the AZD1222 COVID-19 vaccine.

V is TRBV10-3 and J is TRBJ1-5, with unresolved D. This CDR3 has 12 residues. Germline-derived CDR1 and CDR2 are ENHRY and SYGVKD. Deletions cut 11 bases from V and 3 bases from J, with 11 bases between. CDR3 region: CAWDRNNQPQHF. Here the CDR3 DNA reads TGTGCCTGGGATCGCAACAATCAGCCCCAGCATTTT.

This clone was recorded only once. The V and J genes are TRBV18 and TRBJ2-7; 9 nucleotides line up with TRBD1. Germline V gene data show CDR1 as KGHSH and CDR2 as LQKENI. V dropped 3 bases and J dropped 5; count of bases not matched to a gene: 5. The CDR3 is 14 amino acids. The CDR3 loop is CASSPGTGRDEQYF. The CDR3 nucleotides read TGTGCCAGCTCACCCGGGACAGGGCGCGACGAGCAGTACTTC.

This chain uses TRBV11-2 with TRBJ2-3; 8 bases align to TRBD2. Germline trimming cut 1 base from V and 5 bases from J; bases unmatched to any gene: 8. The CDR3 extends over 16 amino acids. Germline CDR1 reads SGHAT; CDR2 reads FQNNGV. Here the CDR3 DNA reads TGTGCCAGCAGCTTAGCCCATGGGCGGGGGGTAGATACGCAGTATTTT. Translation gives CASSLAHGRGVDTQYF.

This clone has just a few counts. CDR3 sequence: CASSEAHGGSSGNTIYF. The CDR3 DNA follows: TGTGCCAGCAGTGAAGCGCACGGCGGGTCCTCTGGAAACACCATATATTTT. V and J are TRBV6-1 and TRBJ1-3, with D hard to call. V was cut by 0 bases and J by 0 bases, with 12 bases left in between. This CDR3 comprises 17 residues. Looked up from germline, CDR1 is MNHNS and CDR2 is SASEGT.

The J gene is TRBJ1-2, the V gene TRBV28, with D maybe TRBD1 (5 bases). Germline V gives CDR1 MDHEN, CDR2 SYDVKM. This CDR3 contains 12 residues. V shed 4 bases and J shed 9 bases, with 12 bases lying between them. The CDR3: CASSWGDRSYTF. The CDR3, as DNA: TGTGCCAGCAGTTGGGGCGATAGGAGCTACACCTTC.